What follows are 23 T cell receptor beta chains derived from one specimen sequenced in a study of spatial heterogeneity in lung cancer. TCRdb passed the 5' RACE reads through MiXCR, listing each CDR3 protein once. The sample has tens of thousands of distinct CDR3 sequences; roughly 5% are singletons. Time point noted: sample taken at primary tumor resection. Whole RNA was taken from tumor, nontumor lung or frozen PBMC; it was then sequenced unsorted. This material consisted of PBMCs, taken at surgery. Receptors were obtained from a female donor with early-stage non-small cell lung cancer.

This clonotype was seen a few times. The chain has TRBV19 and TRBJ2-7; D unresolved. With 6 bases removed from V and 3 bases from J, the gap between germline ends came to 15 bases. The CDR3 is made up of 14 amino acids. The V gene's germline CDR1 is LNHDA and CDR2 SQIVND (reference sequence). CDR3 in DNA: TGTGCCAGTAGGGAAAGGGCAGGCCTCTACGAGCAGTACTTC. It yields the protein CASRERAGLYEQYF. Full variable domain (remainder filled in from reference TRBV19 and TRBJ2-7): DGGITQSPKYLFRKEGQNVTLSCEQNLNHDAMYWYRQDPGQGLRLIYYSQIVNDFQKGDIAEGYSVSREKKESFPLTVTSAQKNPTAFYLCASRERAGLYEQYFGPGTRLTVT.

Many counts were recorded for this clonotype. The chain has TRBV6-2 or TRBV6-3 and TRBJ2-2; tentative D call: TRBD1 (6 bases). V was clipped by 5 bases and J by 6 bases, with 13 bases between them. CDR1 MNHEY and CDR2 SVGEGT come from the germline V gene. The CDR3 is 14 amino acids. DNA for the CDR3: TGTGCCAGCAGTGGCCAGGGGAATTCCGGGGAGCTGTTTTTT. Its protein product is CASSGQGNSGELFF.

The chain links TRBV7-6 to TRBJ2-7; D is possibly TRBD1 (6 bases). Germline V gene sequence: CDR1 SGHVS, CDR2 FNYEAQ. Trimming stripped 5 bases from V and 0 bases from J, with 17 bases between. This CDR3 contains 16 residues. DNA for the CDR3: TGTGCCAGCAGCATTCGACGGAGCAGGGGCTCCTACGAGCAGTACTTC. Residues: CASSIRRSRGSYEQYF.

This clonotype turned up a few times. The chain links TRBV20-1 to TRBJ1-5, with a possible D match to TRBD1 (5 bases). Germline CDR1 reads DFQATT; CDR2 reads SNEGSKA (reference sequence). The CDR3 totals 12 residues. The V end lost 2 bases, the J end lost 6 bases, and 8 bases lay between the germline ends. CDR3 coding DNA: TGCAGTGCTAGATCAGGGAGTCAGCCCCAGCATTTT. Translation: CSARSGSQPQHF.

This clonotype was picked up many times. The J gene is TRBJ1-3, the V gene TRBV6-5; D is unclear. Trimming cost V 7 bases and J 0 bases, with 16 bases left between them. The germline V gene has CDR1 MNHEY and CDR2 SVGAGI. The CDR3 is made up of 16 amino acids. CDR3 residues: CASTPSYSLSGNTIYF. The CDR3 region has the DNA TGTGCCAGCACTCCGTCGTACAGCCTCTCTGGAAACACCATATATTTT.

This clonotype was found many times. The rearrangement links TRBV5-1 to TRBJ1-1; possibly TRBD1 for D (5 bases). V was shortened by 4 bases and J by 1 base, with 11 bases between the two germline ends. Germline assignment: CDR1 SGHRS and CDR2 YFSETQ. There are 14 residues in the CDR3. The CDR3 spells CASSLTGENTEAFF. DNA of the CDR3: TGCGCCAGCAGCCTTACAGGCGAGAACACTGAAGCTTTCTTT.

At least ten counts were recorded for this clonotype. The chain joins TRBV2 to TRBJ2-7; D is possibly TRBD1 (6 bases). V shed 6 bases and J shed 2 bases, with 8 bases lying between them. This CDR3 contains 12 residues. Germline V gene data show CDR1 as SNHLY and CDR2 as FYNNEI. The CDR3 DNA reads TGTGCCAGCAGCAGACAGGCCTACGAGCAGTACTTC. Translated: CASSRQAYEQYF.

In its sample, this clonotype was seen many times. The V and J genes are TRBV18 and TRBJ2-7; unclear D gene. The V end was cut by 3 bases, the J end by 3 bases, with 12 bases between. CDR3 length: 14 residues. CDR1 KGHSH and CDR2 LQKENI come from the germline V gene. The CDR3 DNA reads TGTGCCAGCTCACCGACTCCCCGAGACTACGAGCAGTACTTC. Its protein is CASSPTPRDYEQYF.

This clonotype occurred many times. The CDR3 is CASSVSGTDYEQYF. In nucleotides, the CDR3 is TGCGCCAGCAGCGTTAGCGGGACGGACTACGAGCAGTACTTC. The V gene is TRBV5-1, the J gene TRBJ2-7; 8 bases agree with TRBD2. The CDR3 totals 14 residues. The trim removed 4 bases at V and 3 bases at J, leaving 6 bases unmatched. Germline values: CDR1 SGHRS, CDR2 YFSETQ.

This clonotype was detected ten times or more. The V and J genes are TRBV5-1 and TRBJ2-7; TRBD1 is a possible D gene (6 bases). Deletions cut 5 bases from V and 0 bases from J, with 15 bases between. The germline CDR1 and CDR2 sequences are SGHRS and YFSETQ. This CDR3 has 15 amino acids. DNA of the CDR3: TGCGCCAGCAGTTTTGATTCACAGGGCTCCTACGAGCAGTACTTC. Translated: CASSFDSQGSYEQYF.

This clonotype showed up just a few times. The rearrangement links TRBV5-1 to TRBJ1-2; maybe TRBD1 (5 bases). Trimming removed 4 bases at V and 7 bases at J, with 17 bases between. Per germline, CDR1 SGHRS and CDR2 YFSETQ. This CDR3 is built from 14 residues. The DNA of the CDR3 is TGCGCCAGCAGCCCGATGACAGAGGCTCGTGGCTACACCTTC. Protein product: CASSPMTEARGYTF. The full variable domain, completed using reference TRBV5-1 and TRBJ1-2, is KAGVTQTPRYLIKTRGQQVTLSCSPISGHRSVSWYQQTPGQGLQFLFEYFSETQRNKGNFPGRFSGRQFSNSRSEMNVSTLELGDSALYLCASSPMTEARGYTFGSGTRLTVV.

This clonotype has at least ten counts. This rearrangement joins TRBV18 to TRBJ1-1; D gene unclear. V lost 1 base and J 2 bases, leaving 8 bases between the germline ends. CDR3 length: 14 residues. CDR1 is KGHSH, CDR2 LQKENI, per germline. This chain's CDR3 is CASSPLAANTEAFF. Here the CDR3 DNA reads TGTGCCAGCTCACCACTGGCGGCAAACACTGAAGCTTTCTTT.

In its sample, this clonotype was seen many times. This rearrangement joins TRBV5-5 to TRBJ2-3, with 13 nucleotides matching TRBD2. This CDR3 is 16 amino acids long. Germline CDR1 reads SGHKS; CDR2 reads YYEKEE (reference sequence). V was clipped by 5 bases and J by 6 bases; unmatched bases: 9. CDR3 sequence reads: CASSWWTSGSLDTQYF. DNA for the CDR3: TGTGCCAGCAGTTGGTGGACTAGCGGGAGCCTGGATACGCAGTATTTT.

This clonotype was recorded at least ten times. The chain carries TRBV5-1 and TRBJ2-5; tentative D call: TRBD1 (5 bases). Germline V CDR1 and CDR2: SGHRS, YFSETQ. With 4 bases removed from V and 2 bases from J, the gap between germline ends came to 12 bases. This CDR3 spans 14 amino acids. CDR3 residues: CASSLRQIQETQYF. The CDR3 DNA is TGCGCCAGCAGCCTGAGACAGATACAAGAGACCCAGTACTTC.

This clonotype was detected only a few times. The chain has TRBV27 and TRBJ2-1; TRBD1 matches at 7 bases. Looked up from germline, CDR1 is MNHEY and CDR2 is SMNVEV (reference sequence). The trim removed 6 bases at V and 5 bases at J, leaving 10 bases unmatched. The CDR3 has 15 residues. The CDR3 protein is CASRMTWQGDNEQFF. The CDR3 DNA is TGTGCCAGCAGAATGACGTGGCAGGGGGACAATGAGCAGTTCTTC.

This clonotype was seen repeatedly, ten times or more. The chain joins TRBV20-1 to TRBJ1-6; 7 bases are a match to TRBD1. Germline assignment: CDR1 DFQATT and CDR2 SNEGSKA (reference sequence). V shed 5 bases and J 7 bases; nucleotides not matched to a gene: 8. The CDR3 covers 14 residues. The CDR3, as DNA: TGCAGTGCTGGGGTCAGGGGGGTAAATTCACCCCTCCACTTT. Translation gives CSAGVRGVNSPLHF.

This clonotype was seen only a few times. CDR3 DNA sequence: TGTGCCAGCAGCTTGGCCGGGGCCTACGAATTCTACGAGCAGTACTTC. The encoded protein is CASSLAGAYEFYEQYF. The V and J genes are TRBV5-5 and TRBJ2-7, with D perhaps assigned TRBD1 or TRBD2 (5 bases each). V was shortened by 0 bases and J by 3 bases, with 16 bases between the two germline ends. The CDR3 is 16 residues long. Per germline, CDR1 SGHKS and CDR2 YYEKEE (reference sequence).

The chain carries TRBV9 and TRBJ1-4; no firm D call. Germline CDR1 and CDR2: SGDLS and YYNGEE. The CDR3 runs 16 residues. Trimming shortened V by 0 bases and J by 0 bases, and 9 bases separated the two germline ends. CDR3 sequence reads: CASSVDQFATNEKLFF. The DNA of the CDR3 is TGTGCCAGCAGCGTAGACCAGTTTGCAACTAATGAAAAACTGTTTTTT.

This clonotype was seen many times. The chain is built from TRBV10-2 and TRBJ2-2; 14 bases agree with TRBD2. Trimming at V came to 6 bases and at J to 6 bases, leaving 3 bases not matched to a gene. The CDR3 is 15 amino acids. CDR1 is WSHSY, CDR2 SAAADI, per germline. The CDR3: CASRPGLAGAGELFF. In DNA form, the CDR3 reads TGCGCCAGCAGACCGGGACTAGCGGGAGCCGGGGAGCTGTTTTTT.

Many counts were recorded for this clonotype. The chain carries TRBV7-9 and TRBJ1-3, with D unresolved. Trimming took 5 bases from V and 0 from J, leaving 14 bases between them. The germline V gene encodes CDR1 SEHNR and CDR2 FQNEAQ (reference sequence). This CDR3 is 16 amino acids long. The CDR3 loop is CASSLLSTSSGNTIYF. CDR3 nucleotide sequence: TGTGCCAGCAGCCTCCTTTCGACGAGCTCTGGAAACACCATATATTTT. Filled out from reference TRBV7-9 and TRBJ1-3, the complete variable domain reads DTGVSQNPRHKITKRGQNVTFRCDPISEHNRLYWYRQTLGQGPEFLTYFQNEAQLEKSRLLSDRFSAERPKGSFSTLEIQRTEQGDSAMYLCASSLLSTSSGNTIYFGEGSWLTVV.

At least ten counts were recorded for this clonotype. The rearrangement links TRBV4-2 to TRBJ2-2, with TRBD2 matching over 7 bases. The CDR3 has 15 residues. In germline, CDR1 is LGHNA, CDR2 YNFKEQ. J lost 1 base, V lost 5 bases, and 4 bases had no gene match. CDR3 coding DNA: TGTGCCAGCAGCGGTGTAGCGGGGAACACCGGGGAGCTGTTTTTT. It encodes CASSGVAGNTGELFF.

This clonotype showed up many times. The chain has TRBV7-9 and TRBJ2-1; D uncertain. Trimming removed 5 bases from V and 3 bases from J, with 14 bases in between. From germline, CDR1 is SEHNR and CDR2 FQNEAQ (reference sequence). This CDR3 has 15 residues. Here the CDR3 DNA reads TGTGCCAGCAGCCCCCACCGTGGGGACTACAATGAGCAGTTCTTC. As protein: CASSPHRGDYNEQFF.

This clonotype came up many times. The V call is TRBV30, the J call TRBJ2-7; 8 bases align to TRBD1. In germline, CDR1 is GTSNPN, CDR2 SVGIG (reference sequence). V was pared by 4 bases and J by 3 bases, with 8 bases of the junction left unmatched. The length of the CDR3 is 14 residues. CDR3 sequence (DNA): TGTGCCTGGACCTTAGGACAGGGTTACTACGAGCAGTACTTC. Translated, it gives CAWTLGQGYYEQYF. Supplemented by reference TRBV30 and TRBJ2-7, the full variable domain reads SQTIHQWPATLVQPVGSPLSLECTVEGTSNPNLYWYRQAAGRGLQLLFYSVGIGQISSEVPQNLSASRPQDRQFILSSKKLLLSDSGFYLCAWTLGQGYYEQYFGPGTRLTVT.